This passage covers 8 T cell receptor beta chains from one sample sequenced in a study of control samples from healthy donors and cancer patients. Using immunoSEQ multiplex PCR, the repertoire was profiled, and TCRdb retains in-frame clones only, with some absent. This repertoire shows about 77,000 clones, around 94% found once; its top ten account for approximately 6%. Input material: blood. These receptors all stem from a woman aged 55-69 years in good health.

The chain joins TRBV27 to TRBJ1-6; 10 bases map to TRBD1. From germline, CDR1 is MNHEY and CDR2 SMNVEV (reference sequence). Trimming cost V 3 bases and J 10 bases; bases outside gene matches: 9. The CDR3 is made up of 16 amino acids. The CDR3 DNA sequence: TGTGCCAGCAGTTTGGGTACCGGGACAGGGGACTCACCCCTCCACTTT. Translating it yields CASSLGTGTGDSPLHF.

The J gene is TRBJ2-4, the V gene TRBV19; D ambiguous. Trimming took 2 bases from V and 3 from J, leaving 11 bases between them. The CDR3 consists of 15 residues. Germline CDR1 LNHDA, CDR2 SQIVND (reference sequence). CDR3 sequence: CASSILAPNKNIQYF. CDR3 sequence (DNA): TGTGCCAGTAGTATACTGGCGCCCAACAAAAACATTCAGTACTTC.

This chain joins TRBV24-1 and TRBJ2-2, with no clear D. CDR1 and CDR2 (germline): KGHDR, SFDVKD. This CDR3 is 15 amino acids long. V was pared by 4 bases and J by 1 base, with 9 bases between. This chain's CDR3 is CATSDPGWNTGELFF. CDR3 bases: TGTGCCACCAGTGACCCCGGGTGGAACACCGGGGAGCTGTTTTTT.

This clone was detected once. The chain couples TRBV19 to TRBJ2-5, with a tentative D call TRBD2 (6 bases). Deletions cut 1 base from V and 5 bases from J, with 14 bases between. The CDR3 runs 15 residues. Germline CDR1 and CDR2: LNHDA and SQIVND (reference sequence). The CDR3 loop is CASSIAAGLWETQYF. CDR3 in DNA: TGTGCCAGTAGTATAGCGGCGGGGTTGTGGGAGACCCAGTACTTC.

The chain joins TRBV2 to TRBJ2-7; TRBD2 is a possible D gene (6 bases). V was trimmed by 6 bases and J by 2 bases, leaving 8 bases between them. Germline V lookup: CDR1 SNHLY, CDR2 FYNNEI. The CDR3 loop spans 12 amino acids. The CDR3 region has the DNA TGTGCCAGCAGCCGGACTACCTACGAGCAGTACTTC. It codes for CASSRTTYEQYF. The full variable domain, with the rest looked up from reference TRBV2 and TRBJ2-7, is EPEVTQTPSHQVTQMGQEVILRCVPISNHLYFYWYRQILGQKVEFLVSFYNNEISEKSEIFDDQFSVERPDGSNFTLKIRSTKLEDSAMYFCASSRTTYEQYFGPGTRLTVT.

The chain has TRBV9 and TRBJ2-3, with D possibly TRBD2 on 6 matching bases. CDR3 length: 16 amino acids. Trimming removed 0 bases at V and 0 bases at J, with 11 bases between. The germline V gene has CDR1 SGDLS and CDR2 YYNGEE. In nucleotides, the CDR3 is TGTGCCAGCAGCGTAGGGAGGGGATCTAGCACAGATACGCAGTATTTT. The encoded protein is CASSVGRGSSTDTQYF.

This clone counts as medium-sized. The chain joins TRBV7-9 to TRBJ2-7, with 7 bases lining up with TRBD1. J gave up 5 bases and V 4 bases, and 5 bases lay outside the gene matches. The CDR3 has 13 amino acids. The germline V gene encodes CDR1 SEHNR and CDR2 FQNEAQ (reference sequence). The CDR3 nucleotides are TGTGCCAGCAGCTCACAGGGGAGCAACGAGCAGTACTTC. Its translation: CASSSQGSNEQYF.

The rearrangement joins TRBV18 to TRBJ1-1; possibly TRBD1 for D (5 bases). Trimming removed 1 base at V and 1 base at J, with 10 bases between. Germline V gene sequence: CDR1 KGHSH, CDR2 LQKENI. The length of the CDR3 is 15 residues. CDR3 sequence: CASSPRSGSNTEAFF. The DNA for the CDR3 is TGTGCCAGCTCACCACGGTCAGGGTCGAACACTGAAGCTTTCTTT.